These 7 T cell receptor beta chains came from one sample sequenced in a study of CD8 T cells in Susac syndrome. cDNA came from about 0.51 to 1 ug RNA primed by random hexamers. TCRdb recomputed calls from the immunoSEQ multiplex PCR reads with MiXCR, one row per CDR3 protein. The profile shows around 150,000 distinct CDR3 sequences, roughly 94% of them singletons. The sample taken for sequencing was CD8+ T cells from PBMCs. These receptors were obtained from a human donor with Susac syndrome.

The V and J genes are TRBV28 and TRBJ2-1; 7 positions agree with TRBD2. Germline V CDR1 and CDR2: MDHEN, SYDVKM. This CDR3 is 16 amino acids long. Trimming at V came to 3 bases and at J to 4 bases, leaving 9 bases not matched to a gene. The CDR3, as DNA: TGTGCCAGCAGTTTCTCGTCCAGCGGGAAATACAATGAGCAGTTCTTC. It codes for CASSFSSSGKYNEQFF. Full variable domain (outside the CDR3, taken from reference TRBV28 and TRBJ2-1): DVKVTQSSRYLVKRTGEKVFLECVQDMDHENMFWYRQDPGLGLRLIYFSYDVKMKEKGDIPEGYSVSREKKERFSLILESASTNQTSMYLCASSFSSSGKYNEQFFGPGTRLTVL.

CDR3 residues: CASRGANEQFF. CDR3 nucleotides: TGTGCCAGCAGGGGGGCGAATGAGCAGTTCTTC. The chain carries TRBV12-3 or TRBV12-4 and TRBJ2-1; D perhaps matches TRBD1 (6 bases). The CDR3 has 11 residues. V lost 6 bases and J 7 bases, leaving 7 bases between the germline ends.

The gene calls are TRBV2 and TRBJ2-1; the match to TRBD2 covers 12 bases. The J segment lost 5 bases and the V segment lost 9 bases, leaving 2 bases of the junction unmatched. The CDR3 is 13 residues long. Germline CDR1 is SNHLY and CDR2 is FYNNEI. CDR3 DNA sequence: TGTGCCAGAACTAGCGGGGGGAACAATGAGCAGTTCTTC. It translates to CARTSGGNNEQFF.

This clonotype showed up just once. The V gene is TRBV29-1, the J gene TRBJ1-2, with no clear D. The length of the CDR3 is 14 residues. Trimming pared 3 bases from V and 2 bases from J, leaving 13 bases between. CDR1 SQVTM and CDR2 ANQGSEA come from the germline V gene. The CDR3 region has the DNA TGCAGCGTTGACACGGGAGGTACAAACTATGGCTACACCTTC. It encodes CSVDTGGTNYGYTF.

This chain connects TRBV30 to TRBJ2-7; D tentatively fits TRBD1 or TRBD2 (5 bases each). V dropped 2 bases and J dropped 2 bases, with 10 bases sitting between them. Germline V gives CDR1 GTSNPN, CDR2 SVGIG (reference sequence). The CDR3 is made up of 13 amino acids. DNA for the CDR3: TGTGCCTGGAGTTACGGGGCTGCCTACGAGCAGTACTTC. Translated, it gives CAWSYGAAYEQYF.

The chain joins TRBV18 to TRBJ1-1; D remains ambiguous. Trimming stripped 6 bases from V and 0 bases from J, with 11 bases between. Germline V gene sequence: CDR1 KGHSH, CDR2 LQKENI. CDR3 length equals 14 residues. The CDR3 region is CASSLDPMNTEAFF. Written as DNA, the CDR3 is TGTGCCAGCTCTCTCGACCCGATGAACACTGAAGCTTTCTTT.

The chain carries TRBV9 and TRBJ2-7; D is perhaps TRBD1 or TRBD2 (5 bases each). Germline V gene data show CDR1 as SGDLS and CDR2 as YYNGEE. The ends were cut back, 1 base at V and 2 bases at J, with 13 bases in the middle. The CDR3 has 15 residues. The CDR3 spells CASSVFPGTAYEQYF. DNA for the CDR3: TGTGCCAGCAGCGTATTCCCGGGGACCGCCTACGAGCAGTACTTC.